The clone carrying this TCR beta chain was counted a few times. Study processing details: Nucleated cell number was recorded as an estimate derived from reference gene primer amplification. Assay used: immunoSEQ multiplex PCR; TCRdb lists only in-frame clones, some missing. That table furnishes V, J and clone size, whereas the DNA furnished D and trimming. The sample has hundreds of thousands of clones, approximately 85% seen once. J lost 2 bases, V lost 4 bases, and 5 bases had no gene match. Germline lookup yields CDR1 MNHNY and CDR2 SVGAGI (reference sequence). The CDR3 has 16 amino acids. This sample is part of a study of blood T cell repertoires in COVID-19. Background on the study: Acute and convalescent COVID-19 specimens originated in the United States, Italy and Spain.

The sequence was obtained from a woman in her seventies with acute or convalescent COVID-19. This chain links TRBV6-6 with TRBJ2-1; TRBD2 matches at 10 bases. Sequences were obtained from peripheral blood. CDR3 loop: CASSSFSGGTYNEQFF. CDR3 DNA: TGTGCCAGCAGTTCTTTTAGCGGGGGGACCTACAATGAGCAGTTCTTC.